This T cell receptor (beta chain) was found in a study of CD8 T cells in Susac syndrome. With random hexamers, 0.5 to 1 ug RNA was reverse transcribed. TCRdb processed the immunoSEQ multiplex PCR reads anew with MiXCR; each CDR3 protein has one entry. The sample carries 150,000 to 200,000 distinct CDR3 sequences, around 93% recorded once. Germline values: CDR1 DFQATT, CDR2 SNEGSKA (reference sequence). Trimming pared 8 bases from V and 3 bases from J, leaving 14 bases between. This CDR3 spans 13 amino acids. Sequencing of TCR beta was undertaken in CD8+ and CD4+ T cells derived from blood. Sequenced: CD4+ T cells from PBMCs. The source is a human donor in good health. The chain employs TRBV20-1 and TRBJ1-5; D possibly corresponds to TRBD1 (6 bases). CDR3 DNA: TGCAGTACCCGTACAGGGTCCAATCAGCCCCAGCATTTT. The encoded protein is CSTRTGSNQPQHF.